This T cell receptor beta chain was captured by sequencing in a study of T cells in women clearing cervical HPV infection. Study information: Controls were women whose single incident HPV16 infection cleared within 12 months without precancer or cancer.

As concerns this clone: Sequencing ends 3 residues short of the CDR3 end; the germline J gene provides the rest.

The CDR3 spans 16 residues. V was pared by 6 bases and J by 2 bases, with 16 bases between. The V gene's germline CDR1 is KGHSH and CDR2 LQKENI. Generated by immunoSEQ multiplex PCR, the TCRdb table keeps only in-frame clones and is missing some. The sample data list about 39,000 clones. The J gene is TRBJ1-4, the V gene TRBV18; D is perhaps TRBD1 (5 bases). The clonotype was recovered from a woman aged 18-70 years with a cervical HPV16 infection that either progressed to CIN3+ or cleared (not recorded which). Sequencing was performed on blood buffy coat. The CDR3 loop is CASSPLEAGTNEKLFF. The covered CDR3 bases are TGTGCCAGCTCTCCATTAGAGGCAGGGACTAATGAAAAA.